This T cell receptor (beta chain) was profiled in a study of CD8 T cells in ankylosing spondylitis. In its sample, this clonotype was seen a few times. Its target is unknown. 5'-RACE, quantitative and with molecular barcodes, yielded the TCR beta libraries. TCRdb called the 5' RACE reads again in MiXCR, with one record for every CDR3 protein. The table lists 340,000 or so distinct CDR3 sequences, roughly 14% of them singletons, with 1.1% in the top ten. General study results and limits: In the blood and synovial fluid of reactive arthritis, some motif variants had been previously reported. Significantly higher representation of disease-linked clones was reported for matched ankylosing spondylitis synovial fluid. The study identified a TCR beta motif of under 10 highly homologous variants that appeared characteristic of ankylosing spondylitis blood.

Sequencing input: blood, either unsorted or a sorted T cell fraction (not recorded which). This receptor was taken from a male donor with ankylosing spondylitis or in good health (not recorded which).

CDR3 sequence reads: CASSSPGTGVYEQYF. The CDR3 DNA reads as TGTGCCAGCAGCTCGCCCGGGACAGGGGTCTACGAGCAGTACTTC. The chain couples TRBV5-4 to TRBJ2-7, with 10 bases identical to TRBD1. Germline V gene data show CDR1 as SGHNT and CDR2 as YYREEE (reference sequence). The CDR3 is 15 residues long. Unmatched junction bases numbered 6, after V lost 3 bases and J lost 3 bases.